One sample yielded the 29 T cell receptor beta chains listed below, sequenced in a study of blood T cell repertoires in COVID-19. Assay used: immunoSEQ multiplex PCR; TCRdb lists only in-frame clones, some missing. Of some 330,000 clones in the sample, over 80% are singletons; the top ten hold over 4.5%. Sequencing was performed on PBMCs or T cells enriched from blood (not recorded which). These receptors came from a man under 40 who had recovered from COVID-19.

This clone came up once. This chain uses TRBV5-1 with TRBJ2-3, with 8 bases aligning to TRBD1. V lost 4 bases and J lost 1; bases outside the gene matches: 5. This CDR3 region has 15 residues. The germline gives CDR1 SGHRS, CDR2 YFSETQ. CDR3 sequence: CASSTGQGGTDTQYF. CDR3 in DNA: TGCGCCAGCAGCACAGGACAGGGCGGCACAGATACGCAGTATTTT. Complete variable domain (other parts from reference TRBV5-1 and TRBJ2-3): KAGVTQTPRYLIKTRGQQVTLSCSPISGHRSVSWYQQTPGQGLQFLFEYFSETQRNKGNFPGRFSGRQFSNSRSEMNVSTLELGDSALYLCASSTGQGGTDTQYFGPGTRLTVL.

This chain connects TRBV19 to TRBJ2-7; no clear D. Germline CDR1 and CDR2: LNHDA and SQIVND (reference sequence). Trimming removed 3 bases at V and 2 bases at J, with 17 bases between. This CDR3 contains 16 residues. CDR3 residues: CASSILIGDLAYEQYF. CDR3 nucleotide sequence: TGTGCCAGTAGTATCCTGATTGGAGACTTAGCCTACGAGCAGTACTTC.

This rearrangement joins TRBV19 to TRBJ2-7, with D tentatively TRBD1 (5 bases). Germline CDR1 and CDR2: LNHDA and SQIVND (reference sequence). This CDR3 is built from 14 residues. V was shortened by 3 bases and J by 3 bases, with 12 bases between the two germline ends. DNA of the CDR3: TGTGCCAGTAGTATTCAGGGAAGGGGCTACGAGCAGTACTTC. Its protein product is CASSIQGRGYEQYF.

The chain employs TRBV5-1 and TRBJ2-5; 11 bases match TRBD2. The CDR3 contains 16 residues. Germline assignment: CDR1 SGHRS and CDR2 YFSETQ. V was clipped by 4 bases and J by 2 bases; unmatched bases: 7. The CDR3, as DNA: TGCGCCAGCAGCCTCCTAGCGGGGGGTTGGCAAGAGACCCAGTACTTC. Translation gives CASSLLAGGWQETQYF.

V usage is TRBV18 and J usage is TRBJ2-2, with 10 bases lining up with TRBD1. The CDR3 is made up of 17 amino acids. Unmatched junction bases numbered 2, after V lost 0 bases and J lost 1 base. Germline V gives CDR1 KGHSH, CDR2 LQKENI. Written as DNA, the CDR3 is TGTGCCAGCTCACCACCGACAGGGGGCTTGAACACCGGGGAGCTGTTTTTT. Encoded protein: CASSPPTGGLNTGELFF.

This clone was seen a handful of times. The V and J genes are TRBV6-5 and TRBJ1-1; perhaps TRBD1 as D (6 bases). V was cut by 5 bases and J by 5 bases, with 15 bases left in between. This CDR3 is 14 amino acids long. Germline CDR1 is MNHEY and CDR2 is SVGAGI. The CDR3, as DNA: TGTGCCAGCAGTCTCTGGGACATGGTGACTGAAGCTTTCTTT. This sequence encodes CASSLWDMVTEAFF.

V and J are TRBV15 and TRBJ2-6; TRBD2 is a possible D gene (6 bases). Germline V CDR1 and CDR2: LNHNV, YYDKDF (reference sequence). V lost 0 bases and J 4 bases, leaving 10 bases between the germline ends. This CDR3 region has 16 residues. This CDR3 reads CATSRDLGSGANVLTF. CDR3 nucleotide sequence: TGTGCCACCAGCAGAGATCTCGGGAGCGGGGCCAACGTCCTGACTTTC.

The chain employs TRBV25-1 and TRBJ2-1; TRBD1 aligns across 8 bases. The CDR3 has 17 amino acids. Germline assignment: CDR1 MGHDK and CDR2 SYGVNS. V gave up 1 base and J gave up 5 bases; unmatched junction bases: 10. The CDR3 nucleotides read TGTGCCAGCAGTGAATGGGGTCAGGGGGCAACCGACAATGAGCAGTTCTTC. Encoded protein: CASSEWGQGATDNEQFF.

The CDR3 sequence: CASSQGQLNTDTQYF. The CDR3 bases are TGTGCCAGCAGCCAGGGACAGCTAAACACAGATACGCAGTATTTT. V and J are TRBV14 and TRBJ2-3; 7 nucleotides line up with TRBD1. After removal of 3 bases from V and 2 bases from J, the junction contained 5 bases not matched to a gene. There are 15 residues in the CDR3. The germline V gene has CDR1 SGHDN and CDR2 FVKESK.

V is TRBV11-3 and J is TRBJ2-5; 10 nucleotides line up with TRBD2. With V trimmed by 5 bases and J by 5 bases, 8 bases remained unmatched. Germline V CDR1 and CDR2: SGHNT, YENEEA. CDR3 length equals 15 residues. DNA for the CDR3: TGTGCCAGCAGCACGCGACTAGCGGGCAGGGAGACCCAGTACTTC. This translates into CASSTRLAGRETQYF. Full variable domain (remainder filled in from reference TRBV11-3 and TRBJ2-5): EAGVVQSPRYKIIEKKQPVAFWCNPISGHNTLYWYLQNLGQGPELLIRYENEEAVDDSQLPKDRFSAERLKGVDSTLKIQPAELGDSAVYLCASSTRLAGRETQYFGPGTRLLVL.

CDR3 protein: CASSHGQFLNTGELFF. CDR3 coding DNA: TGCGCCAGCAGCCACGGACAGTTCTTGAACACCGGGGAGCTGTTTTTT. The V and J genes are TRBV4-1 and TRBJ2-2; D perhaps matches TRBD1 (6 bases). V lost 3 bases and J 1 base, leaving 12 bases between the germline ends. CDR1 is MGHRA and CDR2 is YSYEKL in the germline V gene. This CDR3 is built from 16 residues.

The gene calls are TRBV7-9 and TRBJ2-7, with a weak D call TRBD2 (6 bases). V lost 4 bases and J lost 6, with 16 bases in between. Germline V lookup: CDR1 SEHNR, CDR2 FQNEAQ (reference sequence). CDR3 length: 14 residues. CDR3 bases: TGTGCCAGCAGCTCGGGGGATGGGACGCGCGAGCAGTACTTC. Its translation: CASSSGDGTREQYF. Combining the CDR3 with reference TRBV7-9 and TRBJ2-7 gives the whole variable domain DTGVSQNPRHKITKRGQNVTFRCDPISEHNRLYWYRQTLGQGPEFLTYFQNEAQLEKSRLLSDRFSAERPKGSFSTLEIQRTEQGDSAMYLCASSSGDGTREQYFGPGTRLTVT.

The chain recombines TRBV5-1 with TRBJ1-1; D not certain. The CDR3 sequence is 15 residues long. The germline V gene has CDR1 SGHRS and CDR2 YFSETQ. Trimming pared 3 bases from V and 0 bases from J, leaving 12 bases between. This CDR3 reads CASSSYRELNTEAFF. CDR3 nucleotides: TGCGCCAGCAGCTCTTACCGGGAGCTGAACACTGAAGCTTTCTTT.

The rearrangement uses TRBV2 and TRBJ2-7; the match to TRBD1 covers 8 bases. The V segment lost 3 bases and the J segment 5 bases; nucleotides outside the gene matches: 6. The CDR3 has 14 amino acids. CDR1 is SNHLY, CDR2 FYNNEI, per germline. The CDR3 nucleotides are TGTGCCAGCAGTGAGCTGGACAGGGTCCACGAGCAGTACTTC. Its protein is CASSELDRVHEQYF.

The chain recombines TRBV27 with TRBJ2-5, with D maybe TRBD2 (6 bases). CDR1 MNHEY and CDR2 SMNVEV come from the germline V gene (reference sequence). V was pared by 8 bases and J by 0 bases, with 16 bases between. This CDR3 is built from 15 residues. CDR3 in amino acids: CASRVRGTYQETQYF. The CDR3 nucleotides are TGTGCCAGCCGTGTCCGGGGGACTTACCAAGAGACCCAGTACTTC.

This chain joins TRBV27 and TRBJ2-1; D gene uncertain. V lost 4 bases and J 0 bases, leaving 10 bases between the germline ends. The CDR3 is 15 amino acids. Germline V gene data show CDR1 as MNHEY and CDR2 as SMNVEV (reference sequence). Here the CDR3 reads CASSSTPSSYNEQFF. In nucleotides, the CDR3 is TGTGCCAGCAGTTCGACACCGAGCTCCTACAATGAGCAGTTCTTC.

CDR3 sequence (DNA): TGCGCCAGCAGCCAAGCAGACAGGGGGTCGAATGATGGCTACACCTTC. Amino acid sequence: CASSQADRGSNDGYTF. The V and J genes are TRBV4-1 and TRBJ1-2, with 9 nucleotides matching TRBD1. The CDR3 is 16 residues long. CDR1 MGHRA and CDR2 YSYEKL come from the germline V gene. V was clipped by 1 base and J by 6 bases; unmatched bases: 9.

The rearrangement uses TRBV24-1 and TRBJ2-5, with 9 bases that match TRBD2. V gave up 5 bases and J gave up 5 bases; unmatched junction bases: 5. Germline assignment: CDR1 KGHDR and CDR2 SFDVKD. This CDR3 has 14 residues. The CDR3 is CATSGGLATETQYF. The CDR3 nucleotides are TGTGCCACCAGTGGGGGACTAGCCACGGAGACCCAGTACTTC.

The chain is built from TRBV12-3 or TRBV12-4 and TRBJ1-5, with a weak D call TRBD1 (6 bases). The CDR3 sequence is 13 residues long. Between the trimmed V and J ends, which lost 3 bases and 4 bases, there was a span of 7 bases. CDR3 sequence (DNA): TGTGCCAGCAGTTTGGACAGTAATCAGCCCCAGCATTTT. Protein: CASSLDSNQPQHF.

This chain joins TRBV10-2 and TRBJ2-7; 9 nucleotides match TRBD1. CDR1 is WSHSY, CDR2 SAAADI, per germline. The CDR3 covers 16 residues. Trimming took 5 bases from V and 0 from J; bases not matched to a gene: 8. The CDR3 protein is CASSFGTGILSYEQYF. In DNA form, the CDR3 reads TGCGCCAGCAGTTTCGGGACAGGGATCCTCTCCTACGAGCAGTACTTC.

The chain links TRBV6-5 to TRBJ1-2; possibly TRBD1 for D (6 bases). The V gene lost 10 bases and the J gene lost 8 bases, with 23 bases spanning the gap. The CDR3 is made up of 14 amino acids. CDR1 and CDR2 from the germline V gene are MNHEY and SVGAGI. The CDR3 coding sequence is TGTGCCACAATACCTCCAGGGGACCCGCTCGGCTACACCTTC. Translation: CATIPPGDPLGYTF.

J is TRBJ1-2 and V is TRBV7-8; D is unclear. Germline V gene data show CDR1 as SGHVS and CDR2 as FQNEAQ. With 1 base removed from V and 0 bases from J, the gap between germline ends came to 6 bases. CDR3 size: 14 residues. In nucleotides, the CDR3 is TGTGCCAGCAGCTTAGGCGATCCTAACTATGGCTACACCTTC. As protein: CASSLGDPNYGYTF.

This sequence joins TRBV3-1 (or the pseudogene TRBV3-2) and TRBJ2-5; unclear D gene. The germline V gene encodes CDR1 LGHDT and CDR2 YNNKEL (reference sequence). V was pared by 1 base and J by 2 bases, with 5 bases between. CDR3 length: 13 amino acids. Here the CDR3 DNA reads TGTGCCAGCAGCCAAGTCCAGCAAGAGACCCAGTACTTC. Its translation is CASSQVQQETQYF.

The rearrangement uses TRBV24-1 and TRBJ1-5; 7 bases line up with TRBD1. CDR3 size: 14 residues. J gave up 7 bases and V 3 bases, and 5 bases lay outside the gene matches. Germline-derived CDR1 and CDR2 are KGHDR and SFDVKD. The CDR3 coding sequence is TGTGCCACCAGTGATCGGACAGGATGGCAGCCCCAGCATTTT. Its protein product is CATSDRTGWQPQHF.

V and J are TRBV10-3 and TRBJ2-7; maybe TRBD1 (6 bases). Per the germline V gene, CDR1 is ENHRY and CDR2 is SYGVKD. This CDR3 region has 14 residues. The V and J ends lost 3 bases and 0 bases respectively, with 9 bases between them. The CDR3 DNA sequence: TGTGCCATCAGTGACCTGGACAGCTCCTACGAGCAGTACTTC. Translated, it gives CAISDLDSSYEQYF.

The chain couples TRBV29-1 to TRBJ1-5; D is ambiguous. Germline-derived CDR1 and CDR2 are SQVTM and ANQGSEA. Trimming took 4 bases from V and 0 from J, leaving 7 bases between them. The CDR3 has 13 residues. For the CDR3, the DNA is TGCAGCGTTGCCAAAAATAGCAATCAGCCCCAGCATTTT. Amino acid sequence: CSVAKNSNQPQHF.

This chain joins TRBV10-3 and TRBJ1-1; D is possibly TRBD1 (5 bases). The V end was cut by 5 bases, the J end by 0 bases, with 10 bases between. Germline V CDR1 and CDR2: ENHRY, SYGVKD. The CDR3 covers 14 residues. The CDR3 DNA reads TGTGCCATCAGTCCGGGGGAAATGAACACTGAAGCTTTCTTT. This translates into CAISPGEMNTEAFF.

The V call is TRBV27, the J call TRBJ1-5; 8 nucleotides agree with TRBD1. The CDR3 extends over 19 amino acids. Trimming at V came to 1 base and at J to 0 bases, leaving 11 bases not matched to a gene. CDR1 is MNHEY and CDR2 is SMNVEV in the germline V gene (reference sequence). CDR3 amino acids: CASSLWAGGAGYSNQPQHF. CDR3 DNA sequence: TGTGCCAGCAGTTTATGGGCAGGGGGCGCGGGTTATAGCAATCAGCCCCAGCATTTT.

The rearrangement links TRBV29-1 to TRBJ1-1, with 9 bases aligning to TRBD1. The CDR3 sequence is 14 residues long. CDR1 is SQVTM, CDR2 ANQGSEA, per germline. The ends lost 4 bases at V and 4 bases at J; junction bases unmatched: 7. Written as DNA, the CDR3 is TGCAGCGTTGTCAGGACAGGGGAGGTCACTGAAGCTTTCTTT. The encoded protein is CSVVRTGEVTEAFF.